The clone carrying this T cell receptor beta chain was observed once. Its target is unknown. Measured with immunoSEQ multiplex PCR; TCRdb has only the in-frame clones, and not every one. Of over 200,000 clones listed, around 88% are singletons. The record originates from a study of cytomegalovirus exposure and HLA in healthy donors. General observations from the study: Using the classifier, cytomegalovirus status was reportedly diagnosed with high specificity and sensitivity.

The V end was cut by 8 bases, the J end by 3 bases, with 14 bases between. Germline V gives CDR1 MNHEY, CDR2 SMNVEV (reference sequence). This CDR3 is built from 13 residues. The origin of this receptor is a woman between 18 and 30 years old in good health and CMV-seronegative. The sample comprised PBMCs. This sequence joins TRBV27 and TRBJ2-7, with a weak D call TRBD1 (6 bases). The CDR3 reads CASGYEQGYEQYF. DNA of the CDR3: TGTGCCAGCGGATACGAACAGGGCTACGAGCAGTACTTC.